The present entry profiles one TCR beta chain with its context. The antigen remains unidentified. TCR alpha and TCR beta cDNA libraries with sample barcodes and UMIs came from 5'RACE using constant-segment primers. TCRdb re-called the 5' RACE reads with MiXCR, one entry per CDR3 protein. Of hundreds of thousands of distinct CDR3 sequences listed, around 24% were seen once; the top ten hold about 8.7%. This sample was included in a study of T-cell memory formation after mild COVID-19. General observations from the study: Contracting CD4+ clones were located mainly in CM and EM, and CD8+ clones in EMRA. Pre-infection memory harbored some responding clones, suggesting cross-reactive memory joined.

The origin of this receptor is an adult woman who had mild COVID-19 (a few samples of this study predate the infection). Cell type and time point are not known. Specimen: PBMCs or a T cell subset sorted from them (not recorded which).

This CDR3 reads CASSLEHNGEAFF. The CDR3 nucleotides read TGTGCCAGCAGCTTAGAACATAACGGTGAAGCTTTCTTT. This chain connects TRBV7-9 to TRBJ1-1; unclear D gene. The CDR3 has 13 residues. The germline CDR1 and CDR2 sequences are SEHNR and FQNEAQ (reference sequence). The germline V and J ends were trimmed by 1 base and 7 bases, with 10 bases remaining between them.